The clone carrying this TCR beta chain was observed a few times. The antigen remains undetermined. Sequenced by immunoSEQ multiplex PCR; TCRdb stores in-frame clones only, minus some. This table holds 60,000 to 65,000 clones, around three quarters found once. This entry is derived from a study of vaccination effects on CD4 cells after COVID-19. Study outcomes and limitations: Convalescent patients numbered few in the study; early post-infection timepoints were missing entirely. Clones that were induced by infection or by vaccine showed marked contraction late after vaccination. The vaccine-induced clones of healthy vaccinees included only 1 of 255 that cross-reacted with common cold coronaviruses.

After expansion with viral peptide pools in the ViraFEST assay, antigen-specific CD4+ T cells were sequenced. Scientists isolated CD4+ T cells after a roughly nine-day culture period ended. Nucleocapsid antibodies stayed negative before and after vaccination, showing no earlier SARS-CoV-2 infection. Researchers reported culturing two million PBMC in each well, adding about 11 IU/ml IL-2 and approximately 10 ug/ml peptides. The source material was CD4+ T cells from PBMCs cultured with HCoV-OC43 spike peptides, sampled before COVID-19 vaccination. Subset noted: HCoV-OC43 spike overlapping peptide pool stimulation. This receptor was obtained from a human donor who received a COVID-19 vaccine.

The CDR3 loop reads CASRTGTGTSPLHF. As DNA, the CDR3 is TGTGCCAGCAGAACCGGGACAGGGACTTCACCCCTCCACTTT. The chain carries TRBV6-5 and TRBJ1-6, with 9 positions matching TRBD1. Per the germline V gene, CDR1 is MNHEY and CDR2 is SVGAGI. CDR3 length: 14 amino acids. J lost 9 bases, V lost 6 bases, and 6 bases had no gene match.